Presented here are 2 T cell receptor beta chains from one specimen sequenced in a study of CD8 T cell repertoires and HIV-1 epitope variants. The method was immunoSEQ multiplex PCR; TCRdb's version includes in-frame clones alone and lacks a portion of them. The sample lists under 100,000 clones; around 75% were seen once. Specimen: uncultured baseline CD8+ T cells from peripheral blood mononuclear cells (PBMCs). These receptors came from a male donor with HIV.

The genes are TRBV28 and TRBJ1-2; 8 bases fit TRBD1. This CDR3 has 14 residues. J was trimmed by 7 bases and V by 7 bases; bases with no gene match: 11. Germline V gene data show CDR1 as MDHEN and CDR2 as SYDVKM. The chain's CDR3 is CASNTGGPGGGYTF. In DNA form, the CDR3 reads TGTGCCAGCAACACAGGGGGGCCCGGTGGTGGCTACACCTTC.

The rearrangement links TRBV7-2 to TRBJ1-1, with D unclear. Germline V gene data show CDR1 as SGHTA and CDR2 as FQGNSA. The CDR3 spans 14 residues. Between the trimmed V and J ends, which lost 4 bases and 0 bases, there was a span of 9 bases. The CDR3 DNA is TGTGCCAGCAGCTCGACGGGGATGAACACTGAAGCTTTCTTT. Its protein product is CASSSTGMNTEAFF. Full variable domain (missing parts from reference TRBV7-2 and TRBJ1-1): GAGVSQSPSNKVTEKGKDVELRCDPISGHTALYWYRQSLGQGLEFLIYFQGNSAPDKSGLPSDRFSAERTGGSVSTLTIQRTQQEDSAVYLCASSSTGMNTEAFFGQGTRLTVV.